This TCR beta chain is drawn from a study of T-cell memory formation after mild COVID-19. Overall study findings and caveats: Second-wave clones with a day 37 peak had unconfirmed SARS-CoV-2 specificity. Pre-infection memory contained some responding clones, which suggested that cross-reactive memory had joined.

MiXCR, run by TCRdb on the 5' RACE reads, gives a single entry per CDR3 protein. The table shows 190,000 or so distinct CDR3 sequences, with roughly a tenth occurring only once. This clonotype was detected a few times. What it binds is not known. Germline CDR1 is SNHLY and CDR2 is FYNNEI. The CDR3 consists of 15 residues. V was pared by 2 bases and J by 4 bases, with 15 bases between. This clonotype originated in a man aged 18 to 30 who had mild COVID-19 (a few samples of this study predate the infection). Cell type and time point are not known. Sequencing was carried out using PBMCs or a T cell subset sorted from them (not recorded which). This rearrangement joins TRBV2 to TRBJ2-7; the D is unclear. The CDR3 loop reads CASSETSPLRYEQYF. In DNA form, the CDR3 reads TGTGCCAGCAGTGAAACATCCCCCCTAAGATACGAGCAGTACTTC.